What follows is one TCR beta chain and its context. Its antigen is unidentified. This record belongs to a study of T cells in Graves' hyperthyroidism and ophthalmopathy. Study information: Once the initial diagnosis was made, peripheral blood was obtained before any treatment. Study-level points and caveats: Most clonotypes that expanded in the thyroid above 0.001 also showed up in blood. From stable hyperthyroidism, ophthalmopathy was set apart by a 13 V-J model.

The investigators amplified TCR beta CDR3 regions from RNA transcripts. HTBI primers were the set used in a first-round RT-PCR of the TCR CDR3. MiXCR, run by TCRdb on the multiplex PCR reads, gives a single entry per CDR3 protein. The sample yields approximately 300,000 distinct CDR3 sequences, 16% seen once. The hyperthyroidism patients had all been newly diagnosed, and their disease duration was under 2 months. Their ages ranged from 18 to 65 years. The clonotype was recovered from a man aged 25 to 40 with Graves' hyperthyroidism. Sequencing was carried out using blood.

CDR3 loop: CASSQNREANQPQHF. CDR3 sequence (DNA): TGCGCCAGCAGCCAGAACAGGGAGGCCAATCAGCCCCAGCATTTT. V usage is TRBV4-1 and J usage is TRBJ1-5; tentatively, D is TRBD1 (6 bases). Germline V gene data show CDR1 as MGHRA and CDR2 as YSYEKL. CDR3 length: 15 residues. V was cut by 3 bases and J by 3 bases, with 12 bases left in between.